This TCR beta chain was profiled in a study of control samples from healthy donors and cancer patients. The ends lost 4 bases at V and 0 bases at J; junction bases unmatched: 4. The germline V gene encodes CDR1 SGHRS and CDR2 YFSETQ. This CDR3 has 15 amino acids. This clone was seen only once. Only in-frame clones appear in the TCRdb table, and some are missing; sequencing was by immunoSEQ multiplex PCR. The sample lists fewer than 200,000 clones; 88% were seen once. The V gene is TRBV5-1, the J gene TRBJ2-7; 10 bases align to TRBD1. The sequencing input was blood. The source is a woman in her thirties in good health. CDR3 region: CASSTGTGVSYEQYF. For the CDR3, the DNA is TGCGCCAGCAGCACCGGGACAGGGGTCTCCTACGAGCAGTACTTC.